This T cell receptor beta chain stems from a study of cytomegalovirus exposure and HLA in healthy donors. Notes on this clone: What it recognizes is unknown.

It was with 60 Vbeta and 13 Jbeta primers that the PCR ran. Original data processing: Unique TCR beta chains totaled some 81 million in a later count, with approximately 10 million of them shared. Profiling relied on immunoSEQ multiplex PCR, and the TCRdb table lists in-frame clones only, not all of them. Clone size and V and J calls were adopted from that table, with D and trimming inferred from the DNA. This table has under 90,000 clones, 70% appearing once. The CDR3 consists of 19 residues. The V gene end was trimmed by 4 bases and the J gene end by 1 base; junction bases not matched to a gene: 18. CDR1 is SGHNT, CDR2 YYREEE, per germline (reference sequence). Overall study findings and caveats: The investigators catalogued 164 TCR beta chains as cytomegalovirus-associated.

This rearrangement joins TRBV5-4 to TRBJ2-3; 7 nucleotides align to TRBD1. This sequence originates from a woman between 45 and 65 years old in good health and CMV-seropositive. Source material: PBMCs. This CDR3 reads CASSGNRGDEGRGTDTQYF. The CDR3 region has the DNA TGTGCCAGCAGCGGAAACAGGGGCGACGAGGGAAGAGGCACAGATACGCAGTATTTT.